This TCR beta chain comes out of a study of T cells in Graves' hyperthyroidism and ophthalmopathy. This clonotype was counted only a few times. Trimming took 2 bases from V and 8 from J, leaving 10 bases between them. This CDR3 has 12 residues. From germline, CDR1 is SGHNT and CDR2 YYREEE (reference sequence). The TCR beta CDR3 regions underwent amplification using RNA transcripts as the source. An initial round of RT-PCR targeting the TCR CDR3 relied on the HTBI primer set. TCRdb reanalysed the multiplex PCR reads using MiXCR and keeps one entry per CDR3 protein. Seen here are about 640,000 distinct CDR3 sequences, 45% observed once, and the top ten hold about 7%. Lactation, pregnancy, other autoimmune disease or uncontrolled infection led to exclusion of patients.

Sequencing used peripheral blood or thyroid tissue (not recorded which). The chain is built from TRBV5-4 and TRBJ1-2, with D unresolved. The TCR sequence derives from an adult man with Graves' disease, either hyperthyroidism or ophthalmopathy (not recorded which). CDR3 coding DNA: TGTGCCAGCAGCTTTGACGGACTCGGCTACACCTTC. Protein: CASSFDGLGYTF.